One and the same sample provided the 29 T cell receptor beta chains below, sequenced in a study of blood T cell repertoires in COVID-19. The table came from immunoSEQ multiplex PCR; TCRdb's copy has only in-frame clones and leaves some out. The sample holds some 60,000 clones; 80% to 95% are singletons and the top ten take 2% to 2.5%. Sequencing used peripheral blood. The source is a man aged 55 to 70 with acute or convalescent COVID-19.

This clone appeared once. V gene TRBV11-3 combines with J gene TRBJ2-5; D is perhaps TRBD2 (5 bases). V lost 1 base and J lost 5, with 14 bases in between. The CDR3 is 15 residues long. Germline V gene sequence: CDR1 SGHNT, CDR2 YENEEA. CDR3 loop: CASSLVTNSGETQYF. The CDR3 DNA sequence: TGTGCCAGCAGCTTAGTGACTAACTCCGGGGAGACCCAGTACTTC. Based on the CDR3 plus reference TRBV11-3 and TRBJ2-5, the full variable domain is EAGVVQSPRYKIIEKKQPVAFWCNPISGHNTLYWYLQNLGQGPELLIRYENEEAVDDSQLPKDRFSAERLKGVDSTLKIQPAELGDSAVYLCASSLVTNSGETQYFGPGTRLLVL.

The CDR3 loop is CASSLSLITDTQYF. DNA for the CDR3: TGCGCCAGCAGCTTGTCCCTTATCACAGATACGCAGTATTTT. This chain connects TRBV5-1 to TRBJ2-3; D remains unclear. Germline V lookup: CDR1 SGHRS, CDR2 YFSETQ. The V and J ends lost 1 base and 2 bases respectively, with 8 bases between them. This CDR3 comprises 14 residues.

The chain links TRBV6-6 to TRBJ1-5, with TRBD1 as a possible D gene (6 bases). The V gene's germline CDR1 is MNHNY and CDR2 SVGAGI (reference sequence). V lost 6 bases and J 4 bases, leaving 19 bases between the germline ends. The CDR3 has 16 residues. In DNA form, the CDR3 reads TGTGCCAGCAGGTCCTTGGGGGCTGGGGCAAATCAGCCCCAGCATTTT. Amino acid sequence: CASRSLGAGANQPQHF.

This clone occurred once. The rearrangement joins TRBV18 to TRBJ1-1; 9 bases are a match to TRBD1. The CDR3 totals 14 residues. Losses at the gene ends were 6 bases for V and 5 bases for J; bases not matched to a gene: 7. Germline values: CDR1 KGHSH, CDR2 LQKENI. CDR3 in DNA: TGTGCCAGCTCGCAGGGACAGGGACGAACTGAAGCTTTCTTT. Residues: CASSQGQGRTEAFF.

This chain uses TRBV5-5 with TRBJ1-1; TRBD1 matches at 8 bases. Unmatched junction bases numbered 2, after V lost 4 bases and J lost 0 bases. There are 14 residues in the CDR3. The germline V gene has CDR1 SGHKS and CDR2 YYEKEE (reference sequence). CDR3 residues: CASSRQGMNTEAFF. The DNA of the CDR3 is TGTGCCAGCAGCCGACAGGGGATGAACACTGAAGCTTTCTTT. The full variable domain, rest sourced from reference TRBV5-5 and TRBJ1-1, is DAGVTQSPTHLIKTRGQQVTLRCSPISGHKSVSWYQQVLGQGPQFIFQYYEKEERGRGNFPDRFSARQFPNYSSELNVNALLLGDSALYLCASSRQGMNTEAFFGQGTRLTVV.

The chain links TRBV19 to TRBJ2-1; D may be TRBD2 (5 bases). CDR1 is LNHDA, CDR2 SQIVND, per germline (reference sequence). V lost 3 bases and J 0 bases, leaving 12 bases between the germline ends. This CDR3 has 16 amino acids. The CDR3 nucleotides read TGTGCCAGTAGTATTCGAAAGGCGGGCTCCTACAATGAGCAGTTCTTC. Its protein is CASSIRKAGSYNEQFF.

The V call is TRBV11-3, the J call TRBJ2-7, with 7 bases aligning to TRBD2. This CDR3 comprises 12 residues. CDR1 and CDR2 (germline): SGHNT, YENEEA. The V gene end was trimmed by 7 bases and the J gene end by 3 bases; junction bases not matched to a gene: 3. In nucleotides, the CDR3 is TGTGCCAGCAAGTCGGGGGGCTACGAGCAGTACTTC. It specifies CASKSGGYEQYF.

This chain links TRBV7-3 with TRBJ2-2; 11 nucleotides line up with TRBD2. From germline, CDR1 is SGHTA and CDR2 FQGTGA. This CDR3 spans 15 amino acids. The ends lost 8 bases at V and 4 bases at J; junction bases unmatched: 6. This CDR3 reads CASSRTSGFTGELFF. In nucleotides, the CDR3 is TGTGCCAGCTCACGGACTAGCGGGTTCACCGGGGAGCTGTTTTTT.

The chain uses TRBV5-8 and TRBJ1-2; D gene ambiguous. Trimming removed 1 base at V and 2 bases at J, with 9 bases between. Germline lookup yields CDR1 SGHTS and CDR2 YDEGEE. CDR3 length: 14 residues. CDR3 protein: CASSLSGQNYGYTF. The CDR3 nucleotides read TGTGCCAGCAGCTTGTCGGGTCAGAACTATGGCTACACCTTC.

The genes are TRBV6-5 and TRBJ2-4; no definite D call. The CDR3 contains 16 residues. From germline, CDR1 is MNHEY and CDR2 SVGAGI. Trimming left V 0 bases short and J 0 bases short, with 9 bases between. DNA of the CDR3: TGTGCCAGCAGTTACTCGAGACTTCTAGCCAAAAACATTCAGTACTTC. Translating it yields CASSYSRLLAKNIQYF.

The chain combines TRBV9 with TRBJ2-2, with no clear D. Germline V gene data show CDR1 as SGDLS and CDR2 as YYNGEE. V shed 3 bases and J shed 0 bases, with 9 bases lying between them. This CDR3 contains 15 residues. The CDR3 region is CASSASQANTGELFF. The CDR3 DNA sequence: TGTGCCAGCAGCGCCTCCCAGGCGAACACCGGGGAGCTGTTTTTT.

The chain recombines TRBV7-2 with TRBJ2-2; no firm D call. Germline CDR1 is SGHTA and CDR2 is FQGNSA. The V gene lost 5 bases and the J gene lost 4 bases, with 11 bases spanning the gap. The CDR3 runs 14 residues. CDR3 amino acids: CASSLRTGTGELFF. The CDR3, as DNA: TGTGCCAGCAGCCTTCGAACGGGCACCGGGGAGCTGTTTTTT.

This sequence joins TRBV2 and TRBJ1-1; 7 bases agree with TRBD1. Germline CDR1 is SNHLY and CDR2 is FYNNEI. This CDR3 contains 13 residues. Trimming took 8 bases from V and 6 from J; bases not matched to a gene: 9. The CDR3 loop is CASGGQGDPEAFF. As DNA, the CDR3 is TGTGCCAGCGGAGGGCAGGGGGATCCTGAAGCTTTCTTT.

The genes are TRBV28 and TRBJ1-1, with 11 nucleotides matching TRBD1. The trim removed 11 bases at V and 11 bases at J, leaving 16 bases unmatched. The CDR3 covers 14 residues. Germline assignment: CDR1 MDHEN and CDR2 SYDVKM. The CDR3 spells CAVPGQGGGGNAFF. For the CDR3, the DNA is TGTGCCGTCCCGGGACAGGGGGGTGGGGGTAACGCTTTCTTT. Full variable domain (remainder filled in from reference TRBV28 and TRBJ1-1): DVKVTQSSRYLVKRTGEKVFLECVQDMDHENMFWYRQDPGLGLRLIYFSYDVKMKEKGDIPEGYSVSREKKERFSLILESASTNQTSMYLCAVPGQGGGGNAFFGQGTRLTVV.

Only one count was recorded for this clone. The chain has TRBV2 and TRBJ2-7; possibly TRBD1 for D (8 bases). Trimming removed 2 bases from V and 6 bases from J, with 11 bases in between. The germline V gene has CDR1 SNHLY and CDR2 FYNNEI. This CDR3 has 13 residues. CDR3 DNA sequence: TGTGCCAGCAGTGAATACAGGGGGGGCGAGCAGTACTTC. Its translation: CASSEYRGGEQYF.

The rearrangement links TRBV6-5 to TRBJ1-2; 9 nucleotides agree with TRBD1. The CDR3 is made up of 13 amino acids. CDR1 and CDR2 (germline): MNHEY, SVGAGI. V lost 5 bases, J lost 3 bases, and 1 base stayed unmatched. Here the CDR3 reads CASSRQGDYGYTF. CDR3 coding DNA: TGTGCCAGCAGTAGACAGGGGGACTATGGCTACACCTTC.

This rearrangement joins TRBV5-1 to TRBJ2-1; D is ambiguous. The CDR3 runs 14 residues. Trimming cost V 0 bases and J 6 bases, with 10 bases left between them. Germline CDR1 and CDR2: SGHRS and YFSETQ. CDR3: CASSLGARVNEQFF. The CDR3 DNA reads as TGCGCCAGCAGCTTGGGCGCCCGGGTCAATGAGCAGTTCTTC.

The CDR3 nucleotides are TGTGCCAGCAGCCAAGGGAGGGACCAGCCCCAGCATTTT. Translated, it gives CASSQGRDQPQHF. The gene calls are TRBV3-1 (or the pseudogene TRBV3-2) and TRBJ1-5; tentative D call: TRBD1 (5 bases). The CDR3 is 13 residues long. Trimming removed 1 base from V and 7 bases from J, with 8 bases in between. Germline V CDR1 and CDR2: LGHDT, YNNKEL (reference sequence).

The CDR3 spells CASGLEAGRGQYGYTF. The CDR3 bases are TGTGCTAGTGGTTTGGAGGCAGGTCGGGGACAGTATGGCTACACCTTC. The chain employs TRBV12-5 and TRBJ1-2; 7 positions agree with TRBD1. Germline V CDR1 and CDR2: LGHNT, FRNRAP. The CDR3 runs to 16 residues. The junction had 10 bases not matched to a gene; V was cut back by 1 base and J by 5 bases.

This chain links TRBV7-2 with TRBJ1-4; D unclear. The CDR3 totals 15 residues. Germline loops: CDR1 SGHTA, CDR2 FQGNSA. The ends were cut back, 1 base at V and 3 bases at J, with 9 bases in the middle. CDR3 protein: CASSLDPPANEKLFF. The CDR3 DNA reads TGTGCCAGCAGCTTAGACCCGCCAGCTAATGAAAAACTGTTTTTT.

CDR3 amino acids: CASSLSPQGGLAFF. The CDR3 nucleotides are TGTGCCAGCAGCTTATCGCCCCAGGGGGGTCTGGCTTTCTTT. This chain links TRBV7-3 with TRBJ1-1, with TRBD1 matching over 7 bases. The germline V gene has CDR1 SGHTA and CDR2 FQGTGA. J was trimmed by 11 bases and V by 2 bases; bases with no gene match: 11. The CDR3 has 14 amino acids.

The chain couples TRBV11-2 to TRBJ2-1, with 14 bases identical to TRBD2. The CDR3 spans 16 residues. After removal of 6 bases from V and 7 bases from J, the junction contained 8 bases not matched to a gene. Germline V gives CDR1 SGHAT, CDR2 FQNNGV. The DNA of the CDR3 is TGTGCCAGCAGGACGTGGGGGACTAGCGGGAGAAATGAGCAGTTCTTC. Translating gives CASRTWGTSGRNEQFF. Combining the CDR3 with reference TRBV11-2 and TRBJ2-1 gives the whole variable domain EAGVAQSPRYKIIEKRQSVAFWCNPISGHATLYWYQQILGQGPKLLIQFQNNGVVDDSQLPKDRFSAERLKGVDSTLKIQPAKLEDSAVYLCASRTWGTSGRNEQFFGPGTRLTVL.

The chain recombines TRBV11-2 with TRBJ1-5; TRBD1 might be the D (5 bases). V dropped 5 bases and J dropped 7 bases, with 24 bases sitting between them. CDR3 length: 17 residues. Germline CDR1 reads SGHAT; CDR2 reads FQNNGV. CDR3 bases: TGTGCCAGCAGCGGCCAGGATAGGGGCGCAGCGTCCCAGCCCCAGCATTTT. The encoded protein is CASSGQDRGAASQPQHF.

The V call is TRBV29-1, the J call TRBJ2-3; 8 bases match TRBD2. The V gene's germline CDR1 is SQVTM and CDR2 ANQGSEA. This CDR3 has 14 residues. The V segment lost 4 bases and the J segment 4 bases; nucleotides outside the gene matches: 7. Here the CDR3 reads CSVVSGNGADTQYF. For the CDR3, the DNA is TGCAGCGTTGTTAGCGGGAACGGCGCAGATACGCAGTATTTT.

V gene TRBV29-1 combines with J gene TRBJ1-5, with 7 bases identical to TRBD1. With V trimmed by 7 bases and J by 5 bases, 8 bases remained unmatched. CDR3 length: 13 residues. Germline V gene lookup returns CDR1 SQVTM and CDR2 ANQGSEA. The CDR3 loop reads CSARQGRDQPQHF. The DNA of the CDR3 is TGCAGCGCCCGACAGGGTCGAGATCAGCCCCAGCATTTT.

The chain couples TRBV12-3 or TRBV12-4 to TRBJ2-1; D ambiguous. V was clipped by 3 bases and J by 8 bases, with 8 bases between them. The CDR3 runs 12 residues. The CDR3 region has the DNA TGTGCCAGCAGTTTTCTAGGTTATGAGCAGTTCTTC. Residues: CASSFLGYEQFF.

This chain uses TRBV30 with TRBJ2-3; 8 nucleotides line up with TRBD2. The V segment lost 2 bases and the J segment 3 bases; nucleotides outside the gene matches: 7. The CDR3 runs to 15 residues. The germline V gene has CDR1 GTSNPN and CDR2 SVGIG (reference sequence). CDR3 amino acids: CAWSWGRGRTDTQYF. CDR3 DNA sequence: TGTGCCTGGAGTTGGGGCCGCGGGAGGACAGATACGCAGTATTTT.

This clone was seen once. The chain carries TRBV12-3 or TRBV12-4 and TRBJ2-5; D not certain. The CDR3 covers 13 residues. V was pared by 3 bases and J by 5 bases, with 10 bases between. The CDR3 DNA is TGTGCCAGCAGTTTTCTCAGTTCGGAGACCCAGTACTTC. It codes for CASSFLSSETQYF.

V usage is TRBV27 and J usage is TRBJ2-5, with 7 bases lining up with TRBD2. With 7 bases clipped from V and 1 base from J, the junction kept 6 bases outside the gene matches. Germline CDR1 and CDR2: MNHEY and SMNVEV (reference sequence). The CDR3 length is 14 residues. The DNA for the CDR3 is TGTGCCAGCAAGGTACTAGCGATCCAAGAGACCCAGTACTTC. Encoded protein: CASKVLAIQETQYF.